The TCR beta chain described here comes from a study of T cell repertoires in cytomegalovirus infection. On the study more broadly: From public TCR beta signatures came an indication of both CMV infection and matching HLA type. Study-level results: Dominating the ex vivo response were TCR beta clonotypes that were CMV-specific and HLA-C-restricted. Cumulative public TCR beta family frequency identified CMV carriers with the relevant HLA.

The CDR3 loop spans 16 amino acids. Germline CDR1 reads SGHTA; CDR2 reads FQGTGA. V was shortened by 4 bases and J by 3 bases, with 15 bases between the two germline ends. A note on this clonotype: Its cognate antigen is unknown.

In TCRdb, the reads were re-called with MiXCR into one record per CDR3 protein. The sample lists under 200,000 distinct CDR3 sequences, less than 25% occurring once. J is TRBJ2-2 and V is TRBV7-3, with D maybe TRBD2 (7 bases). The clonotype originates from a human donor in good health (CMV status not recorded). Some clones in this sample may be carry-over from other donors' samples. Sequenced here: CD8+ T cells from cultured PBMCs, sampled from culture after CMV antigen stimulation. As DNA, the CDR3 is TGTGCCAGCAGCTCGGGGGGCGTCATTTACACCGGGGAGCTGTTTTTT. Protein product: CASSSGGVIYTGELFF.